Included here is one T cell receptor beta chain sequence, with context. Its antigen is undetermined. This record comes from a study of blood T cells in healthy people across ages. Study results and caveats: Nothing was known about donor CMV status, and this possibly confounded expanded clonotype changes.

The CDR3 consists of 12 residues. Trimming took 3 bases from V and 2 from J, leaving 6 bases between them. Germline CDR1 and CDR2: DFQATT and SNEGSKA (reference sequence). With a J-beta primer mix and a sample-barcoded 5' primer, a second PCR ran about 6 to 11 cycles. A tag from a template-switch adaptor with 12 random nucleotides marked each cDNA molecule. TCRdb ran MiXCR on the 5' RACE reads and lists one entry per CDR3 protein. The table records approximately 790,000 distinct CDR3 sequences, approximately 65% of them present only once. The chain uses TRBV20-1 and TRBJ2-3; D unresolved. The TCR was taken from a man younger than 40 in good health. Sequencing used blood. CDR3 DNA sequence: TGCAGTGCTAGTTCCACCACAGATACGCAGTATTTT. Translated, it gives CSASSTTDTQYF.